A selection of T cell receptor delta chains follows, all from one sample in a study of Vδ1+ human thymocytes. TCRdb processed the multiplex PCR reads again with the CATT caller. Altogether approximately 25,000 delta-chain clones are present, 7.4% being singletons, with the ten largest covering 0.85% to 1%. The specimen was Vdelta1+ gamma-delta thymocytes from the thymus. These TCRs come from a girl under two years old who had congenital heart surgery. CDR3s leave out the opening cysteine and the closing phenylalanine or tryptophan. The D gene is left open where the match is weak. Rows give clone size only sometimes, using once, few, many, or a class for an expanded clone.

abundance: .
j_gene: TRDJ1
d_gene: TRDD3
v_gene: TRDV1
CDR3aa: ALGERCISARLGDTDKLI

abundance: .
j_gene: TRDJ1
d_gene: .
v_gene: TRDV1
CDR3aa: ALGERILRAWVISPTDKLI

abundance: few
j_gene: TRDJ1
d_gene: .
v_gene: TRDV1
CDR3aa: ALGERPPLHRRGFHRGYTDKLI

abundance: .
j_gene: TRDJ1
d_gene: .
v_gene: TRDV1
CDR3aa: ALGERFPGWGVTHKLI

abundance: .
j_gene: TRDJ1
d_gene: .
v_gene: TRDV1
CDR3aa: ALGELVVKGTDKLI

abundance: .
j_gene: TRDJ1
d_gene: .
v_gene: TRDV1
CDR3aa: ALGEMSASRPGPYDKLI

abundance: .
j_gene: TRDJ1
d_gene: TRDD3
v_gene: TRDV1
CDR3aa: ALGTPSQGDTHKLI

abundance: .
j_gene: TRDJ1
d_gene: TRDD3
v_gene: TRDV1
CDR3aa: ALGDRGLHKYWGIRPSTDKLI

abundance: few
j_gene: TRDJ1
d_gene: .
v_gene: TRDV1
CDR3aa: ALGRPLAGDTHLYTDKLI

abundance: .
j_gene: TRDJ1
d_gene: TRDD3
v_gene: TRDV1
CDR3aa: AIGVLSSALHSGGMPFAQYTDKLI

abundance: .
j_gene: TRDJ1
d_gene: .
v_gene: TRDV1
CDR3aa: ALGEQDPRLTGIDTDKLI

abundance: .
j_gene: TRDJ1
d_gene: .
v_gene: TRDV1
CDR3aa: ALGEGKQADKLI

abundance: .
j_gene: TRDJ1
d_gene: TRDD3
v_gene: TRDV1
CDR3aa: ALGDPAFPPYWGIGDTDKLI

abundance: .
j_gene: TRDJ1
d_gene: TRDD3
v_gene: TRDV1
CDR3aa: ALGELRGWRGDTQYTDKLI

abundance: few
j_gene: TRDJ1
d_gene: TRDD3
v_gene: TRDV1
CDR3aa: ALGESVILGDRGAKLI

abundance: few
j_gene: TRDJ1
d_gene: TRDD3
v_gene: TRDV1
CDR3aa: ALGEWFHPGGYEVTDKLI

abundance: medium-sized
j_gene: TRDJ1
d_gene: .
v_gene: TRDV2
CDR3aa: ACETVLGWKLI

abundance: .
j_gene: TRDJ1
d_gene: TRDD3
v_gene: TRDV1
CDR3aa: ALGEPFPYEYWGTYTDKLI

abundance: few
j_gene: TRDJ1
d_gene: TRDD3
v_gene: TRDV1
CDR3aa: ALGVLGLTGGPYTDKLI

abundance: .
j_gene: TRDJ1
d_gene: .
v_gene: TRDV1
CDR3aa: ALGERVYVRGSWEYTDKLI

abundance: .
j_gene: TRDJ1
d_gene: .
v_gene: TRDV1
CDR3aa: ALGGRPGSTTDKLI

abundance: few
j_gene: TRDJ1
d_gene: TRDD3
v_gene: TRDV1
CDR3aa: ALGWPPILGDTDDKLI

abundance: .
j_gene: TRDJ1
d_gene: .
v_gene: TRDV1
CDR3aa: ALGELIFFLGLLYTDKLI

abundance: few
j_gene: TRDJ1
d_gene: .
v_gene: TRDV1
CDR3aa: ALESHIRADKLI

abundance: few
j_gene: TRDJ1
d_gene: TRDD3
v_gene: TRDV1
CDR3aa: ALGEPSLLKLGETSYTDKLI

abundance: few
j_gene: TRDJ1
d_gene: TRDD3
v_gene: TRDV1
CDR3aa: ALGYIIGGYYSEITDKHI

abundance: few
j_gene: TRDJ1
d_gene: .
v_gene: TRDV1
CDR3aa: ALGEPQGIYTDRLI

abundance: .
j_gene: TRDJ1
d_gene: TRDD3
v_gene: TRDV1
CDR3aa: ALGDTTSLGDPETDKLI

abundance: few
j_gene: TRDJ1
d_gene: TRDD3
v_gene: TRDV1
CDR3aa: ALGDPRSRAGGYTDKLI

abundance: .
j_gene: TRDJ1
d_gene: .
v_gene: TRDV1
CDR3aa: ALGEEGSRQHKKLI

abundance: few
j_gene: TRDJ1
d_gene: .
v_gene: TRDV1
CDR3aa: ALGACHDKLI

abundance: few
j_gene: TRDJ1
d_gene: .
v_gene: TRDV1
CDR3aa: ALGESRVPLQYWVGDIGLI

abundance: .
j_gene: TRDJ1
d_gene: TRDD3
v_gene: TRDV1
CDR3aa: ALGEFIPTTGGYGGYTDKLI

abundance: .
j_gene: TRDJ1
d_gene: TRDD3
v_gene: TRDV1
CDR3aa: ALGEFRRSGLLLATGGSRLDKLI

abundance: few
j_gene: TRDJ1
d_gene: TRDD3
v_gene: TRDV1
CDR3aa: ALGESAYDRVLGDTSDKLI